Below, one T cell receptor beta chain is given with its context. During its preparation, the TCRbeta library received unique molecular identifiers. TCRdb independently ran MiXCR on the PCR reads; one entry per CDR3 protein. Of about 400,000 distinct CDR3 sequences detected, roughly 22% appear once; the ten largest clones hold 3.8%. This specimen comes from a study of T-cell reconstitution after alpha-beta-depleted transplantation in children. V shed 7 bases and J 5 bases; nucleotides not matched to a gene: 24. The CDR3 length is 19 residues. CDR1 SGHVS and CDR2 FNYEAQ come from the germline V gene. This rearrangement joins TRBV7-6 to TRBJ2-5; 8 bases align to TRBD2. This clonotype was obtained from a human donor who donated a stem cell graft to a child with acute myeloid leukemia. The specimen comprised PBMCs from the stem cell graft donor, sampled from the stem cell graft. The CDR3 sequence: CASTTRPGERELLSETQYF. The CDR3 DNA is TGTGCCAGCACCACCCGCCCCGGGGAGCGGGAGCTGTTATCGGAGACCCAGTACTTC. Full variable domain (outside the CDR3, taken from reference TRBV7-6 and TRBJ2-5): GAGVSQSPRYKVTKRGQDVALRCDPISGHVSLYWYRQALGQGPEFLTYFNYEAQQDKSGLPNDRFSAERPEGSISTLTIQRTEQRDSAMYRCASTTRPGERELLSETQYFGPGTRLLVL.